This T cell receptor (beta chain) was recovered during a study of cytomegalovirus exposure and HLA in healthy donors. Trimming took 2 bases from V and 0 from J, leaving 8 bases between them. CDR1 is SGHVS, CDR2 FQNEAQ, per germline. The CDR3 has 14 residues. It was with 60 Vbeta and 13 Jbeta primers that the PCR ran. The method was immunoSEQ multiplex PCR; TCRdb's version includes in-frame clones alone and lacks a portion of them. Reported are tens of thousands of clones; the ten largest clones contain 3% to 4%. This clonotype originated in a female donor in good health and CMV-seropositive. The sequenced sample consisted of PBMCs. The V call is TRBV7-8, the J call TRBJ2-7; D is undetermined. CDR3 in DNA: TGTGCCAGCAGCTTAAACAGCCTCTCCTACGAGCAGTACTTC. Encoded protein: CASSLNSLSYEQYF.